This T cell receptor beta chain was profiled in a study of T cell repertoires in cytomegalovirus infection (dated by TCRdb to about 2019). Regarding the research as a whole: The peptide stimulations were aimed at well-studied HLA-B-restricted epitopes as well as recently identified HLA-C-restricted CMV epitopes, whose presentation resists viral immunomodulation. Donor HLA type was relevant to the analysis, because carriage of CMV infection together with the matching HLA type was indicated by public TCR beta signatures. Beyond this particular receptor, the publication reports: In both this cohort and an independent cohort of 352 donors, the cumulative frequency of public TCR beta family members distinguished carriers of CMV infection plus the relevant HLA type. The ex vivo response was dominated by HLA-C-restricted CMV-specific TCR beta clonotypes, and the single most frequent clonotype in two of eight donors was supplied by these HLA-C-restricted clonotypes.

Taken with the paper, the label for treatment or condition translates to: in vitro stimulation with specific CMV peptide epitopes to enrich CMV-specific T cells. The instrument given in TCRdb is Illumina HiSeq 1500. The public reads were run again by TCRdb, first through fastp at Q25 and then through MiXCR, and only productive beta chains were kept. Each record represents a unique CDR3 protein, reported with the most common genes and DNA among its rows. The sample table shows tens of thousands of distinct CDR3 sequences, and around 49% are seen once. The ten largest clones take up over 90% of the sample. In regard to this clonotype: Its binding antigen is unknown. The input lacks base qualities; no much larger clone sits a single base away.

V is clipped by 2 bases and J by 3 bases, and the sequence between their germline boundaries is 13 bases long. The germline V gene encodes CDR1 LNHNV and CDR2 YYDKDF (reference sequence). From its cysteine to its phenylalanine, the CDR3 spans 15 amino acids. The kept DNA is CDR3 alone, 45 bases in frame from the first base. Sequencing was performed on CD8+ T cells from cultured PBMCs, taken from culture after CMV antigen stimulation. The receptor chain draws on TRBV15 and TRBJ1-1; the D gene is possibly TRBD1, with 5 bases matching. This TCR came from a human donor in good health (CMV status not recorded). Some clones in this sample may be carry-over from other donors' samples. The CDR3 has the sequence CATSRPMGGYTEAFF. The DNA is as follows: TGTGCCACCAGCAGACCGATGGGGGGGTACACTGAAGCTTTCTTT.